The next 7 T cell receptor beta chains were all read from a single sample in a study of blood T cell repertoires in COVID-19. Libraries were prepared by immunoSEQ multiplex PCR; TCRdb keeps only in-frame clonotypes and omits some of them. Found here are roughly 76,000 clones, less than 95% of them singletons; the top ten hold around 4.5%. Sequences were obtained from peripheral blood. Every receptor here comes from a woman aged 55-70 years with active COVID-19.

The chain combines TRBV6-2 or TRBV6-3 with TRBJ2-1; no reliable D call. V lost 1 base and J 7 bases, leaving 2 bases between the germline ends. CDR1 is MNHEY and CDR2 is SVGEGT in the germline V gene. The CDR3 spans 11 residues. CDR3 sequence: CASSYLNEQFF. CDR3 nucleotides: TGTGCCAGCAGTTACTTAAATGAGCAGTTCTTC.

The genes are TRBV4-1 and TRBJ1-1, with TRBD1 matching over 8 bases. The CDR3 loop spans 15 amino acids. J lost 4 bases, V lost 6 bases, and 10 bases had no gene match. Germline V gene lookup returns CDR1 MGHRA and CDR2 YSYEKL. The CDR3 sequence: CASRPQTGDGTEAFF. Here the CDR3 DNA reads TGCGCCAGCAGGCCTCAGACAGGGGACGGCACTGAAGCTTTCTTT.

This chain connects TRBV19 to TRBJ1-1; 9 bases are a match to TRBD1. J was trimmed by 7 bases and V by 6 bases; bases with no gene match: 6. The CDR3 consists of 13 residues. Germline CDR1 is LNHDA and CDR2 is SQIVND (reference sequence). CDR3 sequence: CASRYRGPSEAFF. In DNA, the CDR3 is TGTGCCAGTAGATACAGGGGGCCGAGTGAAGCTTTCTTT.

The rearrangement links TRBV20-1 to TRBJ2-3, with D perhaps TRBD1 (5 bases). V lost 3 bases and J 2 bases, leaving 9 bases between the germline ends. The length of the CDR3 is 13 residues. Looked up from germline, CDR1 is DFQATT and CDR2 is SNEGSKA (reference sequence). This CDR3 reads CSASKGSTDTQYF. CDR3 DNA: TGCAGTGCTAGTAAGGGGTCCACAGATACGCAGTATTTT.

This chain uses TRBV28 with TRBJ2-7, with D maybe TRBD1 (6 bases). The germline gives CDR1 MDHEN, CDR2 SYDVKM. The CDR3 contains 16 residues. Trimming stripped 7 bases from V and 3 bases from J, with 22 bases between. CDR3 protein: CASKRMALQGNYEQYF. The CDR3 nucleotides read TGTGCCAGCAAACGCATGGCTCTGCAGGGGAACTACGAGCAGTACTTC.

This clone came up once. The chain is built from TRBV25-1 and TRBJ2-7, with D maybe TRBD1 (6 bases). The CDR3 covers 14 residues. V lost 6 bases and J lost 1, with 13 bases in between. Germline CDR1 is MGHDK and CDR2 is SYGVNS. The chain's CDR3 is CASSTGHPSYEQYF. CDR3 nucleotide sequence: TGTGCCAGCAGCACGGGACACCCATCCTACGAGCAGTACTTC.

The chain is built from TRBV6-5 and TRBJ2-5; 7 nucleotides match TRBD2. This CDR3 contains 13 residues. Per the germline V gene, CDR1 is MNHEY and CDR2 is SVGAGI. With 7 bases clipped from V and 0 bases from J, the junction kept 2 bases outside the gene matches. CDR3 DNA: TGTGCCAGCAACGGGAGGTACCAAGAGACCCAGTACTTC. Translation: CASNGRYQETQYF.